This T cell receptor (beta chain) was captured in a study of blood T cells in healthy people across ages. In the study overall: Capture by template switching was about one barcoded beta molecule per two T cells.

V was clipped by 5 bases and J by 2 bases, with 13 bases between them. This CDR3 is built from 14 residues. Per germline, CDR1 SEHNR and CDR2 FQNEAQ (reference sequence). In this sample, this clonotype turned up many times. Through a sample-barcoded 5' primer and a J-beta primer mix, a second PCR was run for about 6 to 11 cycles. TCRdb passed the 5' RACE reads through MiXCR, listing each CDR3 protein once. This table holds approximately 1.5 million distinct CDR3 sequences, about 35% found once. This chain links TRBV7-9 with TRBJ2-7, with D possibly being TRBD2 (5 bases). The sequenced sample was blood. The sequence was collected from a woman in her 30s in good health. The CDR3 sequence: CASSPGGRPYEQYF. The CDR3 DNA follows: TGTGCCAGCAGCCCCGGAGGTCGCCCCTACGAGCAGTACTTC.